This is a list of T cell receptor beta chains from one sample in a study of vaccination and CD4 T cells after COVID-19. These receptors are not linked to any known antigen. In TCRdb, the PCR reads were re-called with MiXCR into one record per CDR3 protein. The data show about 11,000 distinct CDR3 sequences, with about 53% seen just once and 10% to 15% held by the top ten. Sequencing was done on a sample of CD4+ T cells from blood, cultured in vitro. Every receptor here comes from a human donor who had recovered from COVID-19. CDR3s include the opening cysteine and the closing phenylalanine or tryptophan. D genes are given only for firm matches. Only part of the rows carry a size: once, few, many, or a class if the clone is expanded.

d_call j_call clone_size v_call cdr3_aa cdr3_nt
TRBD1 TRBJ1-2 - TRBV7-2 CASSLTGGSWDYGYTF TGTGCCAGCAGCTTGACAGGGGGGAGTTGGGACTATGGCTACACCTTC
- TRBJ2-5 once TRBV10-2 CASRRTQETQYF TGCGCCAGCAGACGGACCCAAGAGACCCAGTACTTC
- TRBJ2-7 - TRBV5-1 CASSLARTAHYEQYF TGCGCCAGCAGCTTGGCCCGGACAGCCCACTACGAGCAGTACTTC
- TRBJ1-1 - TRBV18 CASSPKPGRNTEAFF TGTGCCAGCTCACCAAAGCCGGGACGGAACACTGAAGCTTTCTTT
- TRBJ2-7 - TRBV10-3 CAISGLYEQYF TGTGCCATCTCAGGGCTCTACGAGCAGTACTTC
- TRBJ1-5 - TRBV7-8 CASSLVGGGNQPQHF TGTGCCAGCAGCTTAGTCGGGGGGGGCAATCAGCCCCAGCATTTT
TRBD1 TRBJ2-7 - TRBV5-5 CASSSMINRGSYEQYF TGTGCCAGCAGCTCAATGATAAACAGGGGTTCCTACGAGCAGTACTTC
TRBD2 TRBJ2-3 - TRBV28 CASSSPGRGSTDTQYF TGTGCCAGCAGTTCCCCAGGGAGGGGTAGCACAGATACGCAGTATTTT
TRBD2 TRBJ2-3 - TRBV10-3 CAISNGLAGGVDTQYF TGTGCCATCAGTAATGGACTAGCGGGAGGTGTAGATACGCAGTATTTT
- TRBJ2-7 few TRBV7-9 CASSLGVEQYF TGTGCCAGCAGCTTAGGGGTCGAGCAGTACTTC
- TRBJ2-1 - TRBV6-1 CASSEAMSPTYNEQFF TGTGCCAGCAGTGAAGCGATGTCTCCTACCTACAATGAGCAGTTCTTC
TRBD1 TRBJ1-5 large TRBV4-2 CASSRDRGGGQPQHF TGTGCCAGCAGCCGGGACAGGGGAGGTGGTCAGCCCCAGCATTTT
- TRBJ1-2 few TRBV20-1 CSARTGSSNYGYTF TGCAGTGCTAGGACTGGCAGTTCTAACTATGGCTACACCTTC
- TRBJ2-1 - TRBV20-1 CSARGAVLNSNEQFF TGCAGTGCTAGGGGGGCAGTGTTGAATTCCAATGAGCAGTTCTTC
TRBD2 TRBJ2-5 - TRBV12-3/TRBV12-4 CASSPALAGDLQETQYF TGTGCCAGCAGTCCCGCCCTAGCGGGAGATCTTCAAGAGACCCAGTACTTC
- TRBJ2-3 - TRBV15 CATSRLSSGTDTQYF TGTGCCACCAGCAGACTATCTAGCGGCACAGATACGCAGTATTTT
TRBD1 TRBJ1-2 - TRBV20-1 CSARQSTGYYGYTF TGCAGTGCTAGACAATCGACAGGGTACTATGGCTACACCTTC
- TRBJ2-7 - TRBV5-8 CASSLFTYEQYF TGTGCCAGCAGCTTGTTCACCTACGAGCAGTACTTC
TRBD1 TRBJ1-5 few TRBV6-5 CASSYPSGTGQWPQHF TGTGCCAGCAGTTATCCCTCCGGGACAGGGCAATGGCCCCAGCATTTT
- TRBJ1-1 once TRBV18 CASSPRQVASNTEAFF TGTGCCAGCTCACCCCGGCAGGTGGCGTCAAACACTGAAGCTTTCTTT
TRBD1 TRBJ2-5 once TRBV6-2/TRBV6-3 CASSYEGAKETQYF TGTGCCAGCAGTTACGAGGGGGCGAAGGAGACCCAGTACTTC
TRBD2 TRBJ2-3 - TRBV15 CATSRDYQREGKDTQYF TGTGCCACCAGCAGAGATTACCAGCGGGAGGGTAAAGATACGCAGTATTTT
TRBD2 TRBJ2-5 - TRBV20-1 CSAYRLAGSQETQYF TGCAGTGCCTACCGACTAGCGGGCAGCCAAGAGACCCAGTACTTC
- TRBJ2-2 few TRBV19 CASSPFVGANTGELFF TGTGCCAGTAGTCCTTTTGTGGGGGCGAACACCGGGGAGCTGTTTTTT
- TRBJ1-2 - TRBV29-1 CSGQGNYGYSF TGCAGCGGTCAGGGGAACTATGGCTACTCCTTC
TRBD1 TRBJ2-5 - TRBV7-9 CASSLATGWQETQYF TGTGCCAGCAGCTTAGCGACAGGGTGGCAAGAGACCCAGTACTTC
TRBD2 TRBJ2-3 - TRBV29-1 CSHGTTYTDTQYF TGCAGCCATGGGACTACCTACACAGATACGCAGTATTTT
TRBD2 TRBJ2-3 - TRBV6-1 CASSDSGRAGDTQYF TGTGCCAGCAGCGATAGCGGGAGGGCCGGAGATACGCAGTATTTT
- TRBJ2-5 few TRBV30 CAWSIGSKSAQYF TGTGCCTGGAGTATCGGGAGTAAGTCGGCCCAGTACTTC
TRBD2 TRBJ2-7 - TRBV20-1 CSAAGTSGGRGSYEQYF TGCAGTGCTGCCGGGACTAGCGGGGGCCGGGGCTCCTACGAGCAGTACTTC
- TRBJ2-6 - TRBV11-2 CASSPRTTGYSLRSGANVLTF TGTGCCAGCAGCCCGAGGACTACCGGGTACTCCCTCCGATCTGGGGCCAACGTCCTGACTTTC
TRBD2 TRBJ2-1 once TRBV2 CASSASGSVNEQFF TGTGCCAGCAGTGCTAGCGGGAGTGTCAATGAGCAGTTCTTC
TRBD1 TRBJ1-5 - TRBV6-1 CASSGPGQGINQPQHF TGTGCCAGCAGTGGACCGGGACAGGGGATCAATCAGCCCCAGCATTTT
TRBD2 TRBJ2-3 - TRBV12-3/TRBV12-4 CASRPGTSGRRTDTQYF TGTGCCAGCAGACCCGGGACTAGCGGGAGGAGGACAGATACGCAGTATTTT
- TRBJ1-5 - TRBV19 CASSILEISQPQHF TGTGCCAGTAGTATTCTTGAGATAAGCCAGCCCCAGCATTTT
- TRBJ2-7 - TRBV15 CATSRDPGVEQYF TGTGCCACCAGCAGAGATCCGGGAGTTGAGCAGTACTTC
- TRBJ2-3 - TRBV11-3 CASSLSQRGQGTDTQYF TGTGCCAGCAGCTTATCCCAGCGGGGACAGGGCACAGATACGCAGTATTTT
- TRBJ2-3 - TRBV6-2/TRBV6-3 CASSSDVARDTQYF TGTGCCAGCAGTTCGGACGTAGCTCGGGATACGCAGTATTTT